What follows are 32 T cell receptor beta chains derived from one specimen sequenced in a study of T cell changes during pregnancy in multiple sclerosis. Only in-frame clones appear in the TCRdb table, and some are missing; sequencing was by immunoSEQ multiplex PCR. The sample lists about 44,000 clones; roughly nine tenths were seen once. The source material was CD4+ T cells from peripheral blood mononuclear cells, sampled after pregnancy. These receptors were collected from a female donor with multiple sclerosis, enrolled in a pregnancy study.

The chain recombines TRBV25-1 with TRBJ1-2; 7 bases line up with TRBD1. CDR3 length: 15 residues. Trimming cost V 4 bases and J 4 bases; bases outside gene matches: 9. Germline CDR1 reads MGHDK; CDR2 reads SYGVNS. This CDR3 reads CASSGSDRPGYGYTF. CDR3 nucleotides: TGTGCCAGCAGTGGTTCGGACAGGCCCGGCTATGGCTACACCTTC.

V and J are TRBV4-2 and TRBJ2-1; TRBD2 aligns across 10 bases. Losses at the gene ends were 1 base for V and 7 bases for J; bases not matched to a gene: 7. The CDR3 spans 16 residues. The V gene's germline CDR1 is LGHNA and CDR2 YNFKEQ. CDR3 coding DNA: TGTGCCAGCAGCCAAGGAGCGGGAGGGCCGGGGAATGAGCAGTTCTTC. Protein product: CASSQGAGGPGNEQFF.

This clone was seen just once. This chain joins TRBV7-2 and TRBJ2-1; perhaps TRBD2 as D (5 bases). V lost 6 bases to trimming and J lost 5 bases, with 20 bases between them. Germline lookup yields CDR1 SGHTA and CDR2 FQGNSA. This CDR3 contains 16 residues. CDR3 loop: CASSPQLGGGNNEQFF. The DNA for the CDR3 is TGTGCCAGCAGTCCACAACTGGGCGGAGGAAACAATGAGCAGTTCTTC.

The chain uses TRBV28 and TRBJ1-3; D unclear. This CDR3 region has 14 residues. CDR1 is MDHEN and CDR2 is SYDVKM in the germline V gene. Trimming shortened V by 5 bases and J by 6 bases, and 14 bases separated the two germline ends. CDR3 sequence reads: CASSPSGSPNTIYF. The CDR3 DNA follows: TGTGCCAGCAGTCCCTCCGGGTCACCAAACACCATATATTTT.

This clone was seen once. V is TRBV19 and J is TRBJ1-2; 7 bases are a match to TRBD1. CDR1 is LNHDA and CDR2 is SQIVND in the germline V gene (reference sequence). The CDR3 contains 13 residues. V gave up 6 bases and J gave up 2 bases; unmatched junction bases: 3. The CDR3 region is CASSTTGNYGYTF. DNA for the CDR3: TGTGCCAGTAGCACGACAGGGAACTATGGCTACACCTTC.

This chain joins TRBV28 and TRBJ2-5; a possible D gene is TRBD2 (6 bases). Germline V gene lookup returns CDR1 MDHEN and CDR2 SYDVKM. The CDR3 runs 14 residues. V dropped 2 bases and J dropped 5 bases, with 12 bases sitting between them. This chain's CDR3 is CASSLGGLRETQYF. The CDR3 DNA sequence: TGTGCCAGCAGTTTAGGGGGACTGAGGGAGACCCAGTACTTC.

This sequence joins TRBV7-9 and TRBJ1-1; 7 bases map to TRBD1. V lost 1 base and J lost 7; bases outside the gene matches: 6. The length of the CDR3 is 14 residues. Germline V CDR1 and CDR2: SEHNR, FQNEAQ (reference sequence). The CDR3 bases are TGTGCCAGCAGCTTAGTCTTAGGGGGCGATGAAGCTTTCTTT. It yields the protein CASSLVLGGDEAFF.

The V call is TRBV27, the J call TRBJ2-2; 11 nucleotides agree with TRBD2. Trimming cost V 4 bases and J 3 bases; bases outside gene matches: 4. Germline assignment: CDR1 MNHEY and CDR2 SMNVEV (reference sequence). The CDR3 covers 16 residues. In nucleotides, the CDR3 is TGTGCCAGCAGTTCCGGGACTAGCGGTTACACCGGGGAGCTGTTTTTT. Amino acids: CASSSGTSGYTGELFF.

Judged by abundance, this clone is medium-sized. The chain couples TRBV10-1 to TRBJ2-7; 10 bases match TRBD2. The V and J ends lost 5 bases and 9 bases, in that order; junction bases with no gene match: 10. Germline V gene lookup returns CDR1 WNHNN and CDR2 SYGVQD (reference sequence). CDR3 size: 14 residues. In DNA form, the CDR3 reads TGCGCCAGCAGTCTCACTAGCGGGACCCGGGGGCAGTACTTC. Protein sequence: CASSLTSGTRGQYF.

By proportion, this clone is medium-sized. The J gene is TRBJ2-1, the V gene TRBV10-1; the match to TRBD2 covers 9 bases. CDR3 length: 16 residues. The V gene's germline CDR1 is WNHNN and CDR2 SYGVQD (reference sequence). J gave up 6 bases and V 3 bases, and 9 bases lay outside the gene matches. In DNA form, the CDR3 reads TGCGCCAGCAGTGAAAATCGAGCGGGAGGAGGCAATGAGCAGTTCTTC. This codes for CASSENRAGGGNEQFF.

This clone appeared once. The V and J genes are TRBV29-1 and TRBJ1-1, with 8 bases identical to TRBD1. The CDR3 has 13 residues. V was clipped by 4 bases and J by 11 bases; unmatched bases: 12. The germline V gene encodes CDR1 SQVTM and CDR2 ANQGSEA. DNA of the CDR3: TGCAGCGTTGGCGGACAGGGAAAGCCTAGGGCTTTCTTT. This sequence encodes CSVGGQGKPRAFF.

By share of the sample, this clone is medium-sized (0.01 to 0.1%). The J gene is TRBJ2-2, the V gene TRBV9; 14 nucleotides align to TRBD2. The trim removed 4 bases at V and 7 bases at J, leaving 6 bases unmatched. Per the germline V gene, CDR1 is SGDLS and CDR2 is YYNGEE. The CDR3 is 16 amino acids. CDR3 residues: CASSSRLAGGVGELFF. CDR3 in DNA: TGTGCCAGCAGCTCCCGACTAGCGGGAGGGGTCGGGGAGCTGTTTTTT.

This clone counts as medium-sized (0.01 to 0.1%). This chain connects TRBV28 to TRBJ1-1; D remains ambiguous. The CDR3 is 13 amino acids. Germline lookup yields CDR1 MDHEN and CDR2 SYDVKM. Deletions cut 2 bases from V and 3 bases from J, with 7 bases between. This chain's CDR3 is CASSLGEYTEAFF. CDR3 coding DNA: TGTGCCAGCAGTTTAGGGGAGTACACTGAAGCTTTCTTT.

This clone was seen a single time. CDR3 amino acids: CASSPLGGSYEQYF. In nucleotides, the CDR3 is TGCGCCAGCAGCCCCCTGGGGGGATCCTACGAGCAGTACTTC. The V gene is TRBV4-3, the J gene TRBJ2-7, with D tentatively TRBD2 (6 bases). V dropped 4 bases and J dropped 1 base, with 11 bases sitting between them. Germline CDR1 LGHNA, CDR2 YSLEER. The length of the CDR3 is 14 residues.

This clone was picked up many times. The chain uses TRBV5-1 and TRBJ1-2; 10 bases map to TRBD1. Trimming took 0 bases from V and 4 from J; bases not matched to a gene: 3. CDR1 SGHRS and CDR2 YFSETQ come from the germline V gene. The CDR3 is made up of 15 amino acids. For the CDR3, the DNA is TGCGCCAGCAGCTTGGGGGACAGGGGAGGCTATGGCTACACCTTC. Translating gives CASSLGDRGGYGYTF. The variable domain in full, with the rest retrieved from reference TRBV5-1 and TRBJ1-2, is KAGVTQTPRYLIKTRGQQVTLSCSPISGHRSVSWYQQTPGQGLQFLFEYFSETQRNKGNFPGRFSGRQFSNSRSEMNVSTLELGDSALYLCASSLGDRGGYGYTFGSGTRLTVV.

The chain employs TRBV19 and TRBJ2-3; D not resolved. Per the germline V gene, CDR1 is LNHDA and CDR2 is SQIVND (reference sequence). The CDR3 loop spans 15 amino acids. V was trimmed by 0 bases and J by 6 bases, leaving 13 bases between them. In DNA form, the CDR3 reads TGTGCCAGTAGTATAGATCAAGTTGGTGCGGATACGCAGTATTTT. Amino acid sequence: CASSIDQVGADTQYF.

This clone has just a few counts. This chain links TRBV5-1 with TRBJ2-7, with D tentatively TRBD1 (5 bases). This CDR3 has 14 residues. V was shortened by 0 bases and J by 6 bases, with 13 bases between the two germline ends. The germline gives CDR1 SGHRS, CDR2 YFSETQ. The CDR3 spells CASSLEGVTSEQYF. The CDR3 nucleotides read TGCGCCAGCAGCTTGGAAGGGGTCACCTCCGAGCAGTACTTC.

V is TRBV10-3 and J is TRBJ2-5; D remains ambiguous. The germline CDR1 and CDR2 sequences are ENHRY and SYGVKD. The V and J ends lost 0 bases and 0 bases respectively, with 11 bases between them. The CDR3 has 16 residues. The CDR3 nucleotides read TGTGCCATCAGTGAGTCATTGAATAGATACCAAGAGACCCAGTACTTC. The encoded protein is CAISESLNRYQETQYF.

The V call is TRBV5-1, the J call TRBJ1-5; TRBD1 matches at 9 bases. The CDR3 totals 14 residues. V shed 2 bases, J shed 13 bases, and the junction held 10 bases outside the gene matches. Germline values: CDR1 SGHRS, CDR2 YFSETQ. The CDR3 here is CASSLSGTGSLQHF. Written as DNA, the CDR3 is TGCGCCAGCAGCTTATCCGGGACAGGGTCGCTTCAGCATTTT. Full variable domain (remainder filled in from reference TRBV5-1 and TRBJ1-5): KAGVTQTPRYLIKTRGQQVTLSCSPISGHRSVSWYQQTPGQGLQFLFEYFSETQRNKGNFPGRFSGRQFSNSRSEMNVSTLELGDSALYLCASSLSGTGSLQHFGDGTRLSIL.

The table lists this clone with a count of one. V gene TRBV7-8 combines with J gene TRBJ2-1; 13 nucleotides align to TRBD2. The germline gives CDR1 SGHVS, CDR2 FQNEAQ. This CDR3 is built from 20 residues. With V trimmed by 5 bases and J by 6 bases, 19 bases remained unmatched. CDR3 DNA sequence: TGTGCCAGCAGCCCCGTTTTCGGACTAGCGGGAGCCCCGGAGTCCAATGAGCAGTTCTTC. It yields the protein CASSPVFGLAGAPESNEQFF.

V usage is TRBV28 and J usage is TRBJ2-7; 11 nucleotides line up with TRBD2. V trimming: 2 bases; J trimming: 5 bases; junction bases outside the gene matches: 8. Germline CDR1 reads MDHEN; CDR2 reads SYDVKM. The CDR3 spans 16 residues. The CDR3 DNA sequence: TGTGCCAGCAGTTTAGTCGCGGCTAGCGGGAGGAACGAGCAGTACTTC. This encodes CASSLVAASGRNEQYF.

V usage is TRBV7-2 and J usage is TRBJ2-1; D remains ambiguous. Germline V gene sequence: CDR1 SGHTA, CDR2 FQGNSA. This CDR3 is 13 amino acids long. Trimming pared 5 bases from V and 7 bases from J, leaving 12 bases between. The DNA for the CDR3 is TGTGCCAGCAGCACGAACAATTTGAATGAGCAGTTCTTC. Translating gives CASSTNNLNEQFF.

Only a few counts were recorded for this clone. The genes are TRBV19 and TRBJ1-1, with D possibly TRBD1 on 5 matching bases. The CDR3 spans 12 residues. Between the trimmed V and J ends, which lost 5 bases and 7 bases, there was a span of 11 bases. In germline, CDR1 is LNHDA, CDR2 SQIVND (reference sequence). The CDR3 bases are TGTGCCAGTAGTGGCAGGGTGTTTGAAGCTTTCTTT. This gives the protein CASSGRVFEAFF.

The rearrangement uses TRBV30 and TRBJ2-7; 10 nucleotides line up with TRBD2. The CDR3 loop spans 12 amino acids. Trimming removed 5 bases from V and 6 bases from J; junction bases left unmatched: 4. Germline loops: CDR1 GTSNPN, CDR2 SVGIG (reference sequence). The CDR3 nucleotides read TGTGCCTGGTCTACTAGCGGGGTCGAGCAGTACTTC. Its protein product is CAWSTSGVEQYF.

The rearrangement joins TRBV4-2 to TRBJ2-1; a weak D match, TRBD2 (6 bases). This CDR3 comprises 16 residues. Trimming cost V 4 bases and J 0 bases, with 13 bases left between them. Germline lookup yields CDR1 LGHNA and CDR2 YNFKEQ. CDR3: CASSPPGLSSYNEQFF. Here the CDR3 DNA reads TGTGCCAGCAGCCCGCCGGGACTGAGCTCCTACAATGAGCAGTTCTTC.

This chain uses TRBV5-1 with TRBJ2-5; possible D gene TRBD2, 6 bases. The CDR3 is 16 amino acids. Trimming took off 4 bases at V and 2 bases at J, with 18 bases between the two ends. Looked up from germline, CDR1 is SGHRS and CDR2 is YFSETQ. The DNA for the CDR3 is TGCGCCAGCAGCAACGGTGGGAGCGGAGGGCAAGAGACCCAGTACTTC. It is translated as CASSNGGSGGQETQYF.

V usage is TRBV19 and J usage is TRBJ1-3; D not certain. The CDR3 extends over 14 amino acids. From germline, CDR1 is LNHDA and CDR2 SQIVND (reference sequence). Trimming took 7 bases from V and 0 from J, leaving 10 bases between them. The CDR3, as DNA: TGTGCCAGTACCGAGATGTACTCTGGAAACACCATATATTTT. It is translated as CASTEMYSGNTIYF.

The chain has TRBV25-1 and TRBJ2-3; no clear D gene. The CDR3 has 14 amino acids. From germline, CDR1 is MGHDK and CDR2 SYGVNS. The V end lost 3 bases, the J end lost 2 bases, and 9 bases lay between the germline ends. The CDR3: CASSDGDITDTQYF. CDR3 bases: TGTGCCAGCAGTGACGGCGACATCACAGATACGCAGTATTTT.

This clone has only a few counts. CDR3 region: CARFGLAEETQYF. The CDR3 DNA follows: TGTGCCAGATTTGGACTAGCGGAAGAGACCCAGTACTTC. The J gene is TRBJ2-5, the V gene TRBV19, with 10 bases that match TRBD2. CDR3 length equals 13 residues. The J segment lost 3 bases and the V segment lost 9 bases, leaving 4 bases of the junction unmatched. Germline values: CDR1 LNHDA, CDR2 SQIVND (reference sequence).

The chain has TRBV28 and TRBJ1-5; 8 bases are a match to TRBD1. In germline, CDR1 is MDHEN, CDR2 SYDVKM. V lost 6 bases and J lost 2; bases outside the gene matches: 6. The CDR3 loop spans 15 amino acids. The DNA for the CDR3 is TGTGCCAGCAGCCATTACAGGGGGGGCAATCAGCCCCAGCATTTT. Translated, it gives CASSHYRGGNQPQHF.

This chain links TRBV9 with TRBJ2-1, with 13 bases fitting TRBD2. This CDR3 region has 14 residues. Looked up from germline, CDR1 is SGDLS and CDR2 is YYNGEE. The junction had 8 bases not matched to a gene; V was cut back by 8 bases and J by 9 bases. In DNA, the CDR3 is TGTGCCAGAGGACTAGCGGGAGTCCTTTGTGAGCAGTTCTTC. Protein sequence: CARGLAGVLCEQFF.

V and J are TRBV18 and TRBJ1-3, with D possibly being TRBD1 (5 bases). The V end lost 2 bases, the J end lost 0 bases, and 8 bases lay between the germline ends. This CDR3 is built from 15 residues. Germline lookup yields CDR1 KGHSH and CDR2 LQKENI. The CDR3 loop is CASSPAGPSGNTIYF. DNA of the CDR3: TGTGCCAGCTCACCAGCAGGGCCCTCTGGAAACACCATATATTTT. Together with reference TRBV18 and TRBJ1-3, the CDR3 gives the full variable domain: NAGVMQNPRHLVRRRGQEARLRCSPMKGHSHVYWYRQLPEEGLKFMVYLQKENIIDESGMPKERFSAEFPKEGPSILRIQQVVRGDSAAYFCASSPAGPSGNTIYFGEGSWLTVV.